Below, 20 T cell receptor beta chains from the same sample are listed, as sequenced in a study of CD8+CD57+ T cells in acquired aplastic anemia. TCR beta VDJ and CDR3 profiling used genomic DNA as template. Each CDR3 protein gets one entry after TCRdb re-called the reads with MiXCR. Of hundreds of thousands of distinct CDR3 sequences in the sample, under 40% are singletons; the top ten hold around 0.82%. Sequencing involved patients with CD8+CD57+ cell expansion previously shown by flow cytometry. The specimen was sorted CD4+, CD8+, or CD8+CD57+ T cells (not recorded which) from PBMCs. These receptors originate from a human donor with aplastic anemia.

V is TRBV9 and J is TRBJ2-3; 11 bases match TRBD2. The V gene end was trimmed by 4 bases and the J gene end by 0 bases; junction bases not matched to a gene: 7. This CDR3 region has 17 residues. Germline V gives CDR1 SGDLS, CDR2 YYNGEE. The CDR3 reads CASSSGASGGSTDTQYF. For the CDR3, the DNA is TGTGCCAGCAGCTCTGGGGCTAGCGGGGGGAGCACAGATACGCAGTATTTT.

The chain employs TRBV6-5 and TRBJ2-7; tentatively, D is TRBD2 (5 bases). CDR1 MNHEY and CDR2 SVGAGI come from the germline V gene. The CDR3 covers 14 residues. Trimming took off 0 bases at V and 4 bases at J, with 10 bases between the two ends. This CDR3 reads CASSYSAGGYEQYF. As DNA, the CDR3 is TGTGCCAGCAGTTACTCGGCCGGAGGATACGAGCAGTACTTC.

This rearrangement joins TRBV3-1 to TRBJ2-1; TRBD1 is a possible D gene (6 bases). The CDR3 totals 16 residues. V lost 7 bases, J lost 0 bases, and 16 bases lay in between. CDR1 LGHDT and CDR2 YNNKEL come from the germline V gene (reference sequence). The CDR3 nucleotides are TGTGCCAGCACTGATTTAGGGGGAGCCTCCTACAATGAGCAGTTCTTC. The encoded protein is CASTDLGGASYNEQFF.

The table lists this clonotype with many counts. V and J are TRBV9 and TRBJ2-7; D is undetermined. Trimming took 4 bases from V and 2 from J, leaving 16 bases between them. This CDR3 spans 15 amino acids. Per the germline V gene, CDR1 is SGDLS and CDR2 is YYNGEE. The CDR3 DNA reads TGTGCCAGCAGCCCAGACGCATCTACTACCTACGAGCAGTACTTC. This encodes CASSPDASTTYEQYF.

J is TRBJ2-1 and V is TRBV7-3; the D gene is possibly TRBD2 (5 bases). This CDR3 contains 14 residues. The V gene lost 3 bases and the J gene lost 7 bases, with 13 bases spanning the gap. The germline V gene has CDR1 SGHTA and CDR2 FQGTGA. DNA for the CDR3: TGTGCCAGCAGCTTGGGCAGCCCGGGGAATGAGCAGTTCTTC. Residues: CASSLGSPGNEQFF.

The rearrangement uses TRBV12-3 or TRBV12-4 and TRBJ2-3, with D possibly TRBD2 on 6 matching bases. Trimming took 6 bases from V and 4 from J, leaving 8 bases between them. The length of the CDR3 is 12 residues. The CDR3 nucleotides read TGTGCCAGCAGACGGGGGTCAGATACGCAGTATTTT. Its translation is CASRRGSDTQYF.

V is TRBV25-1 and J is TRBJ1-1; 9 bases are a match to TRBD1. CDR1 is MGHDK and CDR2 is SYGVNS in the germline V gene. J was trimmed by 3 bases and V by 6 bases; bases with no gene match: 11. There are 16 residues in the CDR3. CDR3 in DNA: TGTGCCAGCAGGACAGGACAGGGGACGATATACACTGAAGCTTTCTTT. Its translation: CASRTGQGTIYTEAFF. The full variable domain, its missing parts supplied by reference TRBV25-1 and TRBJ1-1, is EADIYQTPRYLVIGTGKKITLECSQTMGHDKMYWYQQDPGMELHLIHYSYGVNSTEKGDLSSESTVSRIRTEHFPLTLESARPSHTSQYLCASRTGQGTIYTEAFFGQGTRLTVV.

This clonotype showed up just a few times. This chain connects TRBV28 to TRBJ1-2, with D perhaps matching TRBD1 (6 bases). Germline values: CDR1 MDHEN, CDR2 SYDVKM. V lost 5 bases, J lost 8 bases, and 12 bases lay in between. This CDR3 has 12 amino acids. As DNA, the CDR3 is TGTGCCAGCAGTAACAGGGAGGGAGGCTACACCTTC. It yields the protein CASSNREGGYTF.

This clonotype has a handful of counts. The V gene is TRBV6-1, the J gene TRBJ1-5; 7 bases are shared with TRBD1. Trimming at V came to 6 bases and at J to 6 bases, leaving 5 bases not matched to a gene. Germline CDR1 MNHNS, CDR2 SASEGT. This CDR3 comprises 13 residues. CDR3 sequence: CASSRQGSQPQHF. CDR3 sequence (DNA): TGTGCCAGCAGCCGACAGGGAAGTCAGCCCCAGCATTTT.

This clonotype was counted only a few times. J is TRBJ1-1 and V is TRBV9; D unclear. Trimming took 0 bases from V and 4 from J, leaving 10 bases between them. The CDR3 is 14 residues long. CDR1 and CDR2 from the germline V gene are SGDLS and YYNGEE. The CDR3 loop reads CASSVGALGTEAFF. The CDR3 DNA is TGTGCCAGCAGCGTAGGGGCACTGGGCACTGAAGCTTTCTTT.

This clonotype has more than one count but fewer than ten. The CDR3 DNA reads as TGTGCCAGCAGCTTAACGAGGGGGGGGAACACTGAAGCTTTCTTT. Its translation is CASSLTRGGNTEAFF. The chain has TRBV7-3 and TRBJ1-1; a weak D match, TRBD1 (6 bases). Germline CDR1 is SGHTA and CDR2 is FQGTGA. This CDR3 has 15 amino acids. The V end lost 0 bases, the J end lost 1 base, and 9 bases lay between the germline ends.

The V call is TRBV7-3, the J call TRBJ2-2; TRBD2 might be the D (6 bases). Germline loops: CDR1 SGHTA, CDR2 FQGTGA. The CDR3 totals 14 residues. Trimming cost V 0 bases and J 5 bases, with 7 bases left between them. In nucleotides, the CDR3 is TGTGCCAGCAGCTTAACGGCGGGGACCGGGGAGCTGTTTTTT. Protein product: CASSLTAGTGELFF.

V is TRBV6-2 or TRBV6-3 and J is TRBJ2-5, with a tentative D call TRBD2 (6 bases). Trimming pared 3 bases from V and 1 base from J, leaving 9 bases between. Per the germline V gene, CDR1 is MNHEY and CDR2 is SVGEGT. The CDR3 loop spans 14 amino acids. CDR3 protein: CASSYWGVQETQYF. The CDR3 nucleotides read TGTGCCAGCAGTTATTGGGGGGTCCAAGAGACCCAGTACTTC.

This clonotype was found a few times. The chain uses TRBV2 and TRBJ2-3; no firm D call. This CDR3 contains 14 residues. V was pared by 3 bases and J by 3 bases, with 10 bases between. Germline CDR1 and CDR2: SNHLY and FYNNEI. CDR3 protein: CASSDLGSTDTQYF. CDR3 nucleotide sequence: TGTGCCAGCAGTGACCTGGGGTCGACAGATACGCAGTATTTT.

In this sample, this clonotype turned up a few times. This chain uses TRBV7-8 with TRBJ1-3; unclear D gene. The CDR3 extends over 17 amino acids. Germline-derived CDR1 and CDR2 are SGHVS and FQNEAQ. V was shortened by 5 bases and J by 0 bases, with 17 bases between the two germline ends. In DNA, the CDR3 is TGTGCCAGCAGCAAACCCGGGTTATGGAGCTCTGGAAACACCATATATTTT. Amino acids: CASSKPGLWSSGNTIYF.

The genes are TRBV2 and TRBJ1-6, with no clear D. V was cut by 4 bases and J by 0 bases, with 4 bases left in between. The CDR3 loop spans 14 amino acids. Germline-derived CDR1 and CDR2 are SNHLY and FYNNEI. The CDR3 sequence is CASSVFSYNSPLHF. CDR3 nucleotides: TGTGCCAGCAGTGTCTTCTCCTATAATTCACCCCTCCACTTT.

The table lists this clonotype with a few counts. The genes are TRBV6-2 or TRBV6-3 and TRBJ2-3, with D possibly being TRBD1 (6 bases). The germline V gene has CDR1 MNHEY and CDR2 SVGEGT. CDR3 length: 16 residues. V was pared by 0 bases and J by 2 bases, with 12 bases between. The CDR3 DNA is TGTGCCAGCAGTTACTCGACCGACAGGTACACAGATACGCAGTATTTT. It codes for CASSYSTDRYTDTQYF.

Many counts were recorded for this clonotype. This chain connects TRBV2 to TRBJ2-1, with a weak D call TRBD2 (5 bases). The germline gives CDR1 SNHLY, CDR2 FYNNEI. The CDR3 runs to 14 residues. Trimming pared 4 bases from V and 2 bases from J, leaving 9 bases between. The chain's CDR3 is CASSAHGAYNEQFF. The CDR3 DNA sequence: TGTGCCAGCAGTGCCCACGGGGCCTACAATGAGCAGTTCTTC. The variable domain in full, completed from reference TRBV2 and TRBJ2-1, reads EPEVTQTPSHQVTQMGQEVILRCVPISNHLYFYWYRQILGQKVEFLVSFYNNEISEKSEIFDDQFSVERPDGSNFTLKIRSTKLEDSAMYFCASSAHGAYNEQFFGPGTRLTVL.

V gene TRBV5-1 combines with J gene TRBJ2-3; D remains ambiguous. The V gene's germline CDR1 is SGHRS and CDR2 YFSETQ. V was pared by 6 bases and J by 2 bases, with 16 bases between. The CDR3 loop spans 15 amino acids. CDR3 DNA: TGCGCCAGCACCCTGGAGACTCGAATCACAGATACGCAGTATTTT. Its protein is CASTLETRITDTQYF.

The V and J genes are TRBV20-1 and TRBJ2-2; 11 nucleotides line up with TRBD2. V lost 2 bases and J lost 4; bases outside the gene matches: 15. Germline loops: CDR1 DFQATT, CDR2 SNEGSKA (reference sequence). CDR3 length: 19 residues. The CDR3 is CSARSGLAGGPRGTGELFF. CDR3 coding DNA: TGCAGTGCTAGATCCGGGTTAGCGGGAGGGCCTAGGGGCACCGGGGAGCTGTTTTTT.